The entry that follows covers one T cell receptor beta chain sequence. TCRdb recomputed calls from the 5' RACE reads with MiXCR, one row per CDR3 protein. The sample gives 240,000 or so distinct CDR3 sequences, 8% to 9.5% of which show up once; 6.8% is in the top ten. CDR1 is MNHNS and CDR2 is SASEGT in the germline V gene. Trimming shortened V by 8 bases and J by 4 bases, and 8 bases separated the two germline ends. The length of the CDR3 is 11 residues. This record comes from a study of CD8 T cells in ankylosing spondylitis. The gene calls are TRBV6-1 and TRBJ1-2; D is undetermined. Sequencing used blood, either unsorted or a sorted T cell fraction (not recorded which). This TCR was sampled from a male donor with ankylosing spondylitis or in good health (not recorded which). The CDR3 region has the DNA TGTGCCAGCGGTCGGATCTATGGCTACACCTTC. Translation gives CASGRIYGYTF.